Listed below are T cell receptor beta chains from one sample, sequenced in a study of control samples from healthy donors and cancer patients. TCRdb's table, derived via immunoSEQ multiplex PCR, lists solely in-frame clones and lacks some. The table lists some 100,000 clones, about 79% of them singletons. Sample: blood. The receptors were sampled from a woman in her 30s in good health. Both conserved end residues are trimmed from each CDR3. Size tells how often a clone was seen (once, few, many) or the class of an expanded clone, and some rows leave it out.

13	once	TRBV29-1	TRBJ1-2	SVEVAGGGTNGYT
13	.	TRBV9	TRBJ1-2	ASSVASSQLYGYT
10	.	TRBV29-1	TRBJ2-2	SVEGKAGELF
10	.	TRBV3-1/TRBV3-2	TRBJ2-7	ASSQEEYEQY
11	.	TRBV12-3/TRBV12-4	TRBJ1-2	ASSSADNYGYT
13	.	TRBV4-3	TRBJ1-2	ASSLGRNTNYGYT
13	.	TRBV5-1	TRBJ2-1	ASSPAGKSNNEQF
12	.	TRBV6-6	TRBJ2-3	ASSYPGNTDTQY
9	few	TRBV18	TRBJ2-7	ASSPGDEQY
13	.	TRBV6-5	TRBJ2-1	ASRLSEGSYNEQF
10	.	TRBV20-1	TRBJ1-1	SASQTNTEAF
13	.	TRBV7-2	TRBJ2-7	ASSLLPKNSGEQY
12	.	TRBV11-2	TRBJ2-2	ASGRGPSTGELF
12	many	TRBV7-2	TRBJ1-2	ASSFGTSNYGYT
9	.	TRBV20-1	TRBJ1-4	SAPFEAKLF
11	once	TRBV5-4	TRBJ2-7	ASSLFGKHEQY
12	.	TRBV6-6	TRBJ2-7	ASRSTQGAYEQY
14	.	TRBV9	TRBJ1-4	ASSVEGRTDIGKLF
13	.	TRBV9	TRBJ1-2	ASSVGQVTNYGYT
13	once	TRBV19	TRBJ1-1	ASSIGRTGGDEAF
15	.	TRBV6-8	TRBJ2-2	ASTEGGAAGVTGELF
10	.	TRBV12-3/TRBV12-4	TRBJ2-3	ASSREADTQY
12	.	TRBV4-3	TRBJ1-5	ASSQDFEGQPQH
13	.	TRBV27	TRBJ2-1	ASSSQGEGYNEQF
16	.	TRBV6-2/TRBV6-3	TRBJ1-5	ASSYRQLREIGNQPQH
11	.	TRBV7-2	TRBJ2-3	ASSKDRGSTQY
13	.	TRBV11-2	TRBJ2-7	ASSYGAGRGYEQY
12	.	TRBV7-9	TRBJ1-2	ASSLGAGGDGYT
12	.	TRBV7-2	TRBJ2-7	ASSLPGLNYEQY
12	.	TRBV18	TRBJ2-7	ASSPGQGTYEQY
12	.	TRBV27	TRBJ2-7	ASRTSGGPLEQY
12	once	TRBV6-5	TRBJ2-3	ASTYRGGMDTQY
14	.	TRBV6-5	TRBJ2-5	ASSYRLAGGWETQY
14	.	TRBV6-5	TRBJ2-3	ASSYSPAGERYTQY
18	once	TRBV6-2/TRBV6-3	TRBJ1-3	ASSPRTGGMSKNSGNTIY
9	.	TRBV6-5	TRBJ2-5	ASSPKETQY
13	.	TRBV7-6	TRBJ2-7	ASRRGQAAIDEQY
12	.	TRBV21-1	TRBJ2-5	ASSKRHRQETQY
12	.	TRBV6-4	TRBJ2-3	ASSGGETTDTQY
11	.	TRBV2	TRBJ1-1	ASSGAANTEAF
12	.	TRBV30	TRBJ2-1	AWKGTLSYNEQF
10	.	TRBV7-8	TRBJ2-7	ASSLGQGARY
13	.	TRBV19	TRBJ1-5	ASSTGAGGGQPQH